The source of this TCR beta chain is a study of OX40 agonist ivuxolimab in advanced cancers. The CDR3 sequence is 13 residues long. The J segment lost 12 bases and the V segment lost 6 bases, leaving 10 bases of the junction unmatched. Germline V gene lookup returns CDR1 ENHRY and CDR2 SYGVKD. On cycle 4 day 1 and cycle 7 day 1, as well as at baseline, blood was sampled. Data came from immunoSEQ multiplex PCR; TCRdb stores just in-frame clones and leaves some out. The sample lists about 79,000 clones; about 85% were seen once. The sample was CD4+ or CD8+ T cells sorted from blood, taken in a trial of the OX40 agonist ivuxolimab. The sequence was collected from an adult with an advanced solid tumor such as melanoma, head and neck, liver or kidney cancer. The chain couples TRBV10-3 to TRBJ2-1; TRBD2 matches at 8 bases. The DNA of the CDR3 is TGTGCCATCAGGACGACGGCTAGCGGGCCGCAGTTCTTC. This translates into CAIRTTASGPQFF.